A selection of T cell receptor beta chains follows, all from one sample in a study of T-cell memory formation after mild COVID-19. MiXCR was run by TCRdb on the 5' RACE reads, yielding one entry per CDR3 protein. The sample lists tens of thousands of distinct CDR3 sequences; 25% to 30% were seen once. The sequencing input was PBMCs or a T cell subset sorted from them (not recorded which). These receptors came from a man aged 18 to 35 who had mild COVID-19 (a few samples of this study predate the infection). Cell type and time point are not known. Both conserved end residues are part of each CDR3. A D gene is named only where the DNA matches it firmly. Clone size is stated in some rows and not others, as once, few, many or a class when expanded.

TRBD1	.	TRBV4-1	TRBJ2-7	CASSQDRAGGRYEQYF	TGCGCCAGCAGCCAAGATCGGGCAGGGGGCAGGTACGAGCAGTACTTC
TRBD1	.	TRBV5-1	TRBJ2-5	CASSGTGDLQETQYF	TGCGCCAGCAGCGGGACAGGGGACCTCCAAGAGACCCAGTACTTC
.	.	TRBV5-6	TRBJ1-1	CASSRIGQTMNTEAFF	TGTGCCAGCAGCCGTATAGGACAGACCATGAACACTGAAGCTTTCTTT
TRBD1	.	TRBV4-1	TRBJ2-7	CASSQVIDRGPYEQYF	TGCGCCAGCAGCCAAGTCATCGACAGGGGCCCCTACGAGCAGTACTTC
.	.	TRBV7-9	TRBJ1-1	CASSPWTENTEAFF	TGTGCCAGCAGCCCCTGGACAGAGAACACTGAAGCTTTCTTT
TRBD1	.	TRBV30	TRBJ2-1	CACLGTGNNEQFF	TGTGCCTGCCTCGGGACAGGTAACAATGAGCAGTTCTTC
.	few	TRBV20-1	TRBJ2-3	CSARDFAGARRVDTQYF	TGCAGTGCTAGAGATTTCGCGGGGGCCCGGAGGGTTGATACGCAGTATTTT
TRBD1	few	TRBV12-3/TRBV12-4	TRBJ2-3	CASSSSTGGTDTQYF	TGTGCCAGCAGTTCCTCGACAGGGGGAACAGATACGCAGTATTTT
.	.	TRBV12-3/TRBV12-4	TRBJ2-1	CASSPSGENEQFF	TGTGCCAGCAGTCCCTCAGGGGAGAATGAGCAGTTCTTC
.	many	TRBV14	TRBJ2-1	CASSPTGTSHNEQFF	TGTGCCAGCAGCCCCACTGGGACTTCCCACAATGAGCAGTTCTTC
.	.	TRBV15	TRBJ2-1	CATSRDLNNEQFF	TGTGCCACCAGCAGAGATCTCAACAATGAGCAGTTCTTC
.	.	TRBV29-1	TRBJ2-3	CSHRSGNTDTQYF	TGCAGCCACCGGTCAGGGAATACAGATACGCAGTATTTT
.	.	TRBV5-1	TRBJ1-1	CASGGTPVAEAFF	TGCGCCAGCGGAGGCACCCCAGTGGCTGAAGCTTTCTTT
.	once	TRBV2	TRBJ1-1	CASQGRVTEAFF	TGTGCCAGCCAGGGGCGCGTCACTGAAGCTTTCTTT
.	.	TRBV11-2	TRBJ1-1	CASSEKGLPMGAFF	TGTGCCAGCAGCGAAAAGGGACTGCCAATGGGAGCTTTCTTT
TRBD1	many	TRBV7-6	TRBJ1-5	CASSGQGSQPQHF	TGTGCCAGCAGCGGACAGGGTAGCCAGCCCCAGCATTTT
TRBD2	few	TRBV7-6	TRBJ2-4	CASSPRLAGGPNIQYF	TGTGCCAGCAGCCCCAGACTAGCGGGGGGGCCGAACATTCAGTACTTC
.	few	TRBV27	TRBJ2-7	CASGSGVYEQYF	TGTGCCAGCGGCTCGGGGGTCTACGAGCAGTACTTC
.	.	TRBV7-2	TRBJ2-3	CASSDPKTDTQYF	TGTGCCAGCAGCGACCCGAAAACAGATACGCAGTATTTT
TRBD1	few	TRBV12-3/TRBV12-4	TRBJ1-4	CASTLGQGARRFEEKLFF	TGTGCCAGCACCTTAGGACAGGGGGCACGTCGGTTCGAAGAAAAACTGTTTTTT
.	few	TRBV6-1	TRBJ2-3	CASSEFLTSTDTQYF	TGTGCCAGCAGTGAATTCTTAACTAGCACAGATACGCAGTATTTT
.	once	TRBV6-5	TRBJ2-1	CASSYSSRGPPGGQQFF	TGTGCCAGCAGTTACTCCTCGCGGGGGCCCCCCGGCGGTCAGCAGTTCTTC
TRBD1	.	TRBV7-2	TRBJ1-1	CASSLTGVINTEAFF	TGTGCCAGCAGCTTGACAGGGGTGATAAACACTGAAGCTTTCTTT
.	.	TRBV2	TRBJ1-1	CASSEILRDQAFF	TGTGCCAGCAGTGAAATATTAAGGGACCAAGCTTTCTTT
TRBD1	few	TRBV6-5	TRBJ2-1	CASSSSTGLSEQFF	TGTGCCAGCAGTTCCTCGACAGGGTTAAGTGAGCAGTTCTTC
.	.	TRBV6-2/TRBV6-3	TRBJ2-3	CASSYGYSEPRDTQYF	TGTGCCAGCAGTTACGGCTACTCGGAACCTCGAGATACGCAGTATTTT
TRBD1	few	TRBV5-4	TRBJ2-3	CASSSTGEAVLDTQYF	TGTGCCAGCAGCTCGACAGGGGAGGCAGTTCTGGATACGCAGTATTTT
.	.	TRBV25-1	TRBJ2-2	CASSETLIPGELFF	TGTGCCAGCAGTGAAACTTTGATTCCCGGGGAGCTGTTTTTT
TRBD1	.	TRBV7-9	TRBJ2-5	CASSLAEFRDRGQETQYF	TGTGCCAGCAGCTTAGCCGAATTCCGGGACAGGGGACAAGAGACCCAGTACTTC
.	once	TRBV30	TRBJ2-7	CAWSVWGEQYF	TGTGCCTGGAGTGTATGGGGGGAGCAGTACTTC
.	.	TRBV4-3	TRBJ2-1	CASSQDLGGSYNEQFF	TGCGCCAGCAGCCAAGATCTGGGGGGCTCCTACAATGAGCAGTTCTTC
.	few	TRBV20-1	TRBJ2-1	CSARAARAHNEQFF	TGCAGTGCTAGAGCCGCGAGGGCCCACAATGAGCAGTTCTTC
.	few	TRBV12-3/TRBV12-4	TRBJ1-1	CASSLSGKGSTEAFF	TGTGCCAGCAGTTTATCGGGAAAGGGGAGCACTGAAGCTTTCTTT
TRBD2	.	TRBV28	TRBJ2-1	CASSSLAGGFYNEQFF	TGTGCCAGCAGTTCACTGGCGGGGGGCTTCTACAATGAGCAGTTCTTC
.	.	TRBV7-9	TRBJ1-1	CASSPRTTGTDTEAFF	TGTGCCAGCAGCCCGAGGACGACGGGGACGGACACTGAAGCTTTCTTT
.	few	TRBV5-1	TRBJ2-7	CASSSGPYEQYF	TGCGCCAGCAGCTCGGGGCCCTACGAGCAGTACTTC
.	medium-sized	TRBV4-3	TRBJ1-1	CASSQWAKDTEAFF	TGCGCCAGCAGCCAATGGGCGAAGGACACTGAAGCTTTCTTT
.	.	TRBV15	TRBJ1-3	CATSRDTRDGGNTIYF	TGTGCCACCAGCAGAGATACCCGGGACGGGGGAAACACCATATATTTT
.	many	TRBV29-1	TRBJ2-7	CSVEGDSYEQYF	TGCAGCGTTGAAGGGGATTCCTACGAGCAGTACTTC
.	few	TRBV6-4	TRBJ2-1	CASIRTVF	TGTGCCAGCATTCGCACTGTTTTC
TRBD1	.	TRBV4-1	TRBJ1-1	CASSQAGTGNTEAFF	TGCGCCAGCAGCCAAGCCGGGACAGGGAACACTGAAGCTTTCTTT
TRBD2	few	TRBV4-3	TRBJ2-5	CASSAGPTSVETQYF	TGCGCCAGCAGTGCCGGCCCGACTAGCGTAGAGACCCAGTACTTC